This T cell receptor (beta chain) was identified in a study of T cell responses to AZD1222 COVID-19 vaccine. General study points: Repertoire collection took place solely once the T cell response had peaked.

Clones were read by immunoSEQ multiplex PCR, and TCRdb kept only the in-frame ones, dropping some. The table lists about 140,000 clones, 65% to 90% of them singletons, with around 7.9% in the top ten. Turning to this clone: The antigen is unknown.

This CDR3 spans 13 amino acids. CDR1 and CDR2 from the germline V gene are SGHDT and YYEEEE. Trimming at V came to 3 bases and at J to 12 bases, leaving 6 bases not matched to a gene. The sequence was obtained from an adult who received the MenACWY meningococcal vaccine as a control. J is TRBJ2-3 and V is TRBV5-6; TRBD2 matches 11 bases. The material sequenced was peripheral blood, taken 28 days after the second dose of the MenACWY control vaccine. The CDR3 spells CASSSDSGGAQYF. DNA for the CDR3: TGTGCCAGCAGCTCCGATAGCGGGGGGGCCCAGTATTTT. The full variable domain, completed using reference TRBV5-6 and TRBJ2-3, is DAGVTQSPTHLIKTRGQQVTLRCSPKSGHDTVSWYQQALGQGPQFIFQYYEEEERQRGNFPDRFSGHQFPNYSSELNVNALLLGDSALYLCASSSDSGGAQYFGPGTRLTVL.